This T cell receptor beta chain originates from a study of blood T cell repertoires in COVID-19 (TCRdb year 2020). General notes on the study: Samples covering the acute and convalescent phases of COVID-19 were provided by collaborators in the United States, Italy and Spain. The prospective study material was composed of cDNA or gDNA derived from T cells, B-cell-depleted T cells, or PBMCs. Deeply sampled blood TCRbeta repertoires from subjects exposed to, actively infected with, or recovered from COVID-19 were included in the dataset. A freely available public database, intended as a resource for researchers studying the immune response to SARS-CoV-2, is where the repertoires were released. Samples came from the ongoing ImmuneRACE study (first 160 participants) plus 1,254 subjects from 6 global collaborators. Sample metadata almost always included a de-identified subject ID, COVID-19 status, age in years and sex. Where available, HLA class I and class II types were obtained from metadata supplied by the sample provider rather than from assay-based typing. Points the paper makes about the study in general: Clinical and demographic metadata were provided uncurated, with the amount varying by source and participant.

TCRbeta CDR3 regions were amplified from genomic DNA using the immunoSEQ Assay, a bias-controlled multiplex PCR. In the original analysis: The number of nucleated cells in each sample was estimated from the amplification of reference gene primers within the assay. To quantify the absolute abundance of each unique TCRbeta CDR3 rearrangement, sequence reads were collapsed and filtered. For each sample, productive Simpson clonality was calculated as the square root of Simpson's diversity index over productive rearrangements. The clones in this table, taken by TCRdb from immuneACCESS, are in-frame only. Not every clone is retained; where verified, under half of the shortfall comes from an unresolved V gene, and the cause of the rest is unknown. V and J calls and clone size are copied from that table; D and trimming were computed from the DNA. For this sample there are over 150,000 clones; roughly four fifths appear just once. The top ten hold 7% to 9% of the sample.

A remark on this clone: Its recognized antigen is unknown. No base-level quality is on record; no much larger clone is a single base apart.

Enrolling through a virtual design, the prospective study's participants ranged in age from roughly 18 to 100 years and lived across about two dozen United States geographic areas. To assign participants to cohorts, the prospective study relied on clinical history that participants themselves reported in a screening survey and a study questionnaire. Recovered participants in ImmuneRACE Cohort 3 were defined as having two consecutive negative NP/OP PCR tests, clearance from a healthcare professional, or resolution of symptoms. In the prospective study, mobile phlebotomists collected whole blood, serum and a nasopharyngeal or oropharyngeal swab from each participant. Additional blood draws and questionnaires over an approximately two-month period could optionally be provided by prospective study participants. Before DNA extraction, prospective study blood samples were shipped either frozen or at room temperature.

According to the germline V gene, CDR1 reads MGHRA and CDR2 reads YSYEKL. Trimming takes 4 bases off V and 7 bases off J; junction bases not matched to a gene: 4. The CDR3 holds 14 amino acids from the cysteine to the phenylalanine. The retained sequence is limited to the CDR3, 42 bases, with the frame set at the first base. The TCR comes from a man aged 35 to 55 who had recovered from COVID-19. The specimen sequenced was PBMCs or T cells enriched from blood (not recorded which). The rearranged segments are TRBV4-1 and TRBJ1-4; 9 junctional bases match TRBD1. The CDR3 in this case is CASSPGQGPEKLFF. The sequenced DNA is TGCGCCAGCAGCCCGGGACAGGGTCCTGAAAAACTGTTTTTT.